This TCR beta chain was identified during a study of blood T cell repertoires in COVID-19. Libraries were prepared by immunoSEQ multiplex PCR; TCRdb keeps only in-frame clonotypes and omits some of them. This sample has fewer than 350,000 clones; around 90% occur once, and the top ten carry around 8.9%. Seattle participants joined during active infection and were tracked over time. Sequenced: peripheral blood. This clonotype originated in a man aged 25-45 years with COVID-19, enrolled during active disease.

The CDR3 loop is CASSLQGTGAGYTF. CDR3 coding DNA: TGTGCCAGCAGCTTACAAGGGACAGGGGCGGGCTACACCTTC. This chain connects TRBV7-2 to TRBJ1-2; 10 bases align to TRBD1. CDR1 SGHTA and CDR2 FQGNSA come from the germline V gene. This CDR3 comprises 14 residues. V lost 2 bases to trimming and J lost 8 bases; unmatched junction nucleotides: 5.